One and the same sample provided the 17 T cell receptor beta chains below, sequenced in a study of T-cell memory formation after mild COVID-19 (dated by TCRdb to the early 2020s). The library was obtained by 5' RACE. Data came from an Illumina NovaSeq 6000. Clones were called with MiXCR by TCRdb after fastp trimmed the public reads at Q25, and only in-frame beta chains were retained. Identical CDR3 protein sequences are pooled into one entry, listed with their most common genes and DNA. In all, the sample holds under 600,000 distinct CDR3 sequences, and less than 25% of those were seen once. The top ten hold 8.4% of the sample. Sequenced material: PBMCs or a T cell subset sorted from them (not recorded which). These receptors were taken from an adult woman who had mild COVID-19 (a few samples of this study predate the infection). The sample titles of this study are shuffled in the database, so cell type and time point are left out; the donor was told from shared clones.

This clonotype occurred a few times. V is TRBV12-3 or TRBV12-4 and J is TRBJ2-2, with unresolved D. The CDR3 has 15 residues. The V end was cut by 2 bases, the J end by 1 base, with 8 bases between. Here the CDR3 DNA reads TGTGCCAGCAGTTTATTTGGGGTGAACACCGGGGAGCTGTTTTTT. It is translated as CASSLFGVNTGELFF.

This sequence joins TRBV10-3 and TRBJ2-7; TRBD2 matches 13 bases. V was clipped by 5 bases and J by 7 bases; unmatched bases: 5. CDR3 length equals 14 residues. From germline, CDR1 is ENHRY and CDR2 SYGVKD. The CDR3 protein is CAISPGLAGREQYF. For the CDR3, the DNA is TGTGCCATCAGTCCGGGACTAGCGGGAAGGGAGCAGTACTTC.

This clonotype was seen a handful of times. The chain carries TRBV12-3 or TRBV12-4 and TRBJ1-3, with D perhaps matching TRBD1 (6 bases). Trimming shortened V by 3 bases and J by 3 bases, and 9 bases separated the two germline ends. The CDR3 is 14 amino acids. DNA for the CDR3: TGTGCCAGCAGTTTCAGGGGATATGGAAACACCATATATTTT. Protein product: CASSFRGYGNTIYF.

The CDR3 region is CASSSGGIPNQETQYF. The CDR3 DNA is TGTGCCAGCAGCTCAGGGGGGATCCCAAACCAAGAGACCCAGTACTTC. The chain employs TRBV7-2 and TRBJ2-5; perhaps TRBD1 as D (7 bases). Looked up from germline, CDR1 is SGHTA and CDR2 is FQGNSA. This CDR3 region has 16 residues. The V gene lost 4 bases and the J gene lost 0 bases, with 15 bases spanning the gap.

V gene TRBV3-1 combines with J gene TRBJ1-4, with D possibly being TRBD1 (5 bases). Per the germline V gene, CDR1 is LGHDT and CDR2 is YNNKEL (reference sequence). The CDR3 consists of 13 residues. Trimming stripped 0 bases from V and 12 bases from J, with 11 bases between. CDR3 coding DNA: TGTGCCAGCAGCCAAGAACCGGGGGGGGAACTGTTTTTT. The encoded protein is CASSQEPGGELFF.

The chain employs TRBV20-1 and TRBJ1-2; D not resolved. From germline, CDR1 is DFQATT and CDR2 SNEGSKA (reference sequence). The CDR3 contains 13 residues. Deletions cut 4 bases from V and 4 bases from J, with 13 bases between. The CDR3 bases are TGCAGTGCTATCGATTACCTTGCCTATGGCTACACCTTC. This gives the protein CSAIDYLAYGYTF.

The chain carries TRBV7-6 and TRBJ2-7; the D is unclear. Germline-derived CDR1 and CDR2 are SGHVS and FNYEAQ. V lost 4 bases to trimming and J lost 3 bases, with 13 bases between them. The CDR3 runs 14 residues. The CDR3 DNA is TGTGCCAGCAGCTCCTTGACGGGTGACTACGAGCAGTACTTC. As protein: CASSSLTGDYEQYF.

The V and J genes are TRBV4-3 and TRBJ1-1; D remains ambiguous. The CDR3 runs 15 residues. Looked up from germline, CDR1 is LGHNA and CDR2 is YSLEER. Between the trimmed V and J ends, which lost 2 bases and 1 base, there was a span of 11 bases. This CDR3 is CASSQYLGKNTEAFF. The CDR3 region has the DNA TGCGCCAGCAGCCAATACTTGGGCAAGAACACTGAAGCTTTCTTT.

V usage is TRBV20-1 and J usage is TRBJ1-1; D is perhaps TRBD1 (5 bases). This CDR3 is built from 15 residues. Germline CDR1 is DFQATT and CDR2 is SNEGSKA (reference sequence). V was shortened by 0 bases and J by 3 bases, with 14 bases between the two germline ends. Written as DNA, the CDR3 is TGCAGTGCTAGAGATCATCAGGGCTCTCACACTGAAGCTTTCTTT. Its translation is CSARDHQGSHTEAFF.

In this sample, this clonotype turned up a few times. The genes are TRBV27 and TRBJ1-1; D is possibly TRBD1 (5 bases). V was shortened by 4 bases and J by 5 bases, with 11 bases between the two germline ends. The germline V gene has CDR1 MNHEY and CDR2 SMNVEV (reference sequence). The CDR3 loop spans 13 amino acids. CDR3 region: CASSWGVRTEAFF. The CDR3 DNA reads as TGTGCCAGCAGTTGGGGGGTTCGGACTGAAGCTTTCTTT.

The gene calls are TRBV7-9 and TRBJ1-1; D unclear. V was shortened by 3 bases and J by 11 bases, with 13 bases between the two germline ends. CDR3 size: 12 residues. The germline CDR1 and CDR2 sequences are SEHNR and FQNEAQ (reference sequence). As DNA, the CDR3 is TGTGCCAGCAGCTTGGGCGGATCGGGGGCTTTCTTT. Translating it yields CASSLGGSGAFF. The complete variable domain, with remaining parts taken from reference TRBV7-9 and TRBJ1-1, reads DTGVSQNPRHKITKRGQNVTFRCDPISEHNRLYWYRQTLGQGPEFLTYFQNEAQLEKSRLLSDRFSAERPKGSFSTLEIQRTEQGDSAMYLCASSLGGSGAFFGQGTRLTVV.

V and J are TRBV19 and TRBJ1-2, with D possibly TRBD1 on 5 matching bases. Trimming took 7 bases from V and 4 from J, leaving 19 bases between them. The CDR3 runs to 15 residues. Germline-derived CDR1 and CDR2 are LNHDA and SQIVND (reference sequence). This CDR3 reads CASTPQTVLFYGYTF. The CDR3 DNA reads TGTGCCAGTACTCCCCAGACAGTCCTTTTCTATGGCTACACCTTC.

This clonotype was seen a handful of times. J is TRBJ2-7 and V is TRBV9; weak D call: TRBD1 (6 bases). CDR1 is SGDLS and CDR2 is YYNGEE in the germline V gene. This CDR3 is 14 amino acids long. V dropped 4 bases and J dropped 7 bases, with 18 bases sitting between them. CDR3 DNA sequence: TGTGCCAGCAGCCCCGGGACATGGAGTGGGGAGCAGTACTTC. This gives the protein CASSPGTWSGEQYF. The full variable domain, its missing parts supplied by reference TRBV9 and TRBJ2-7, is DSGVTQTPKHLITATGQRVTLRCSPRSGDLSVYWYQQSLDQGLQFLIQYYNGEERAKGNILERFSAQQFPDLHSELNLSSLELGDSALYFCASSPGTWSGEQYFGPGTRLTVT.

This clonotype was detected only a few times. The rearrangement links TRBV7-9 to TRBJ2-1, with 12 bases matching TRBD2. Losses at the gene ends were 2 bases for V and 7 bases for J; bases not matched to a gene: 9. This CDR3 is built from 17 residues. Germline assignment: CDR1 SEHNR and CDR2 FQNEAQ (reference sequence). The CDR3 protein is CASSLSQTSGRRNEQFF. Here the CDR3 DNA reads TGTGCCAGCAGCTTATCTCAGACTAGCGGGAGACGTAATGAGCAGTTCTTC.

The V and J genes are TRBV7-2 and TRBJ1-5, with D tentatively TRBD1 (5 bases). This CDR3 is built from 15 residues. CDR1 is SGHTA, CDR2 FQGNSA, per germline. The V end lost 5 bases, the J end lost 4 bases, and 15 bases lay between the germline ends. The CDR3 reads CASSLDSSRNQPQHF. In DNA form, the CDR3 reads TGTGCCAGCAGCCTAGACAGTTCCCGTAATCAGCCCCAGCATTTT. The full variable domain, with the rest looked up from reference TRBV7-2 and TRBJ1-5, is GAGVSQSPSNKVTEKGKDVELRCDPISGHTALYWYRQSLGQGLEFLIYFQGNSAPDKSGLPSDRFSAERTGGSVSTLTIQRTQQEDSAVYLCASSLDSSRNQPQHFGDGTRLSIL.

The rearrangement links TRBV15 to TRBJ1-4; D ambiguous. The V end lost 0 bases, the J end lost 8 bases, and 13 bases lay between the germline ends. Germline V lookup: CDR1 LNHNV, CDR2 YYDKDF (reference sequence). This CDR3 contains 15 residues. CDR3 protein: CATSREEANEEKLFF. The CDR3 DNA reads as TGTGCCACCAGCAGAGAGGAGGCGAACGAAGAAAAACTGTTTTTT.

The chain employs TRBV7-6 and TRBJ2-1; D could derive from TRBD1 or TRBD2 (5 bases each). Trimming left V 3 bases short and J 7 bases short, with 16 bases between. Germline V gene data show CDR1 as SGHVS and CDR2 as FNYEAQ. The CDR3 is made up of 15 amino acids. The CDR3 DNA is TGTGCCAGCAGCTTCCGGGTAGGGACCCGTAATGAGCAGTTCTTC. The encoded protein is CASSFRVGTRNEQFF.